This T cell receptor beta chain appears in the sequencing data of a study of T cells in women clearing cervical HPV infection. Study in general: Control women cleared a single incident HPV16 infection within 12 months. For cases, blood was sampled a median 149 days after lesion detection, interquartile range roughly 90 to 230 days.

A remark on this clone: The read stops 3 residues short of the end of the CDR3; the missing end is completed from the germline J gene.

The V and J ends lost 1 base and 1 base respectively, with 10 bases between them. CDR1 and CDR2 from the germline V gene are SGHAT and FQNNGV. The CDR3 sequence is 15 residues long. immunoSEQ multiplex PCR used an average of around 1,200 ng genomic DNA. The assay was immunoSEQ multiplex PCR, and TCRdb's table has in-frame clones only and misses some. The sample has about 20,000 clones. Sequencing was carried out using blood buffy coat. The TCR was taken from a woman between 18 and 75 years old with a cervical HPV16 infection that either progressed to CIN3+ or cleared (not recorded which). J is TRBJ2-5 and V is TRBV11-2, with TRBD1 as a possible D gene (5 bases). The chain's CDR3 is CASSLGTRLQETQYF. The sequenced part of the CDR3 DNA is TGTGCCAGCAGCTTAGGGACACGGCTCCAAGAGACC.